The 5 T cell receptor beta chains given below trace back to one sample, sequenced in a study of T cells in Graves' hyperthyroidism and ophthalmopathy. TCR beta CDR3 regions were amplified from RNA transcripts. The TCR CDR3 was amplified in a first-round RT-PCR using the HTBI primer set. TCRdb re-analysed the multiplex PCR reads in MiXCR, keeping a single row per CDR3 protein. The table records hundreds of thousands of distinct CDR3 sequences, 13% to 15% of them present only once. Sequenced material: blood. The receptors stem from a woman aged 18-29 years with Graves' hyperthyroidism.

This clonotype has at least ten counts. The chain has TRBV5-1 and TRBJ1-2; D remains unclear. V gave up 0 bases and J gave up 6 bases, with 9 bases separating them. The CDR3 loop spans 13 amino acids. Germline CDR1 SGHRS, CDR2 YFSETQ. In DNA form, the CDR3 reads TGCGCCAGCAGCTTGGTTGGCGGGAATGGCTACACCTTC. Its translation: CASSLVGGNGYTF.

The chain uses TRBV5-1 and TRBJ2-3, with unresolved D. V was shortened by 2 bases and J by 2 bases, with 9 bases between the two germline ends. The length of the CDR3 is 14 residues. Germline CDR1 SGHRS, CDR2 YFSETQ. In nucleotides, the CDR3 is TGCGCCAGCAGCTTCAGTCAGCACACAGATACGCAGTATTTT. It encodes CASSFSQHTDTQYF.

At least ten counts were recorded for this clonotype. This CDR3 reads CASTALQGVGQPQHF. For the CDR3, the DNA is TGTGCCAGCACCGCTCTCCAGGGGGTCGGTCAGCCCCAGCATTTT. V gene TRBV2 combines with J gene TRBJ1-5, with 7 bases aligning to TRBD1. Germline V CDR1 and CDR2: SNHLY, FYNNEI. The CDR3 has 15 residues. V lost 7 bases and J lost 6; bases outside the gene matches: 12.

This CDR3 is CASSPWDDSNEKLFF. The DNA of the CDR3 is TGTGCCAGCAGCCCCTGGGACGATAGTAATGAAAAACTGTTTTTT. This sequence joins TRBV3-1 and TRBJ1-4, with a possible D match to TRBD1 (5 bases). The CDR3 extends over 15 amino acids. V was shortened by 4 bases and J by 4 bases, with 13 bases between the two germline ends. CDR1 LGHDT and CDR2 YNNKEL come from the germline V gene (reference sequence). Variable domain in full (rest from reference TRBV3-1 and TRBJ1-4): DTAVSQTPKYLVTQMGNDKSIKCEQNLGHDTMYWYKQDSKKFLKIMFSYNNKELIINETVPNRFSPKSPDKAHLNLHINSLELGDSAVYFCASSPWDDSNEKLFFGSGTQLSVL.

This clonotype was counted at least ten times. The V gene is TRBV13, the J gene TRBJ2-7; D gene uncertain. Germline CDR1 PRHDT, CDR2 FYEKMQ (reference sequence). With 0 bases removed from V and 4 bases from J, the gap between germline ends came to 10 bases. CDR3 length equals 14 residues. DNA of the CDR3: TGTGCCAGCAGCTTAGGTGGGAAGAAATACGAGCAGTACTTC. It yields the protein CASSLGGKKYEQYF.